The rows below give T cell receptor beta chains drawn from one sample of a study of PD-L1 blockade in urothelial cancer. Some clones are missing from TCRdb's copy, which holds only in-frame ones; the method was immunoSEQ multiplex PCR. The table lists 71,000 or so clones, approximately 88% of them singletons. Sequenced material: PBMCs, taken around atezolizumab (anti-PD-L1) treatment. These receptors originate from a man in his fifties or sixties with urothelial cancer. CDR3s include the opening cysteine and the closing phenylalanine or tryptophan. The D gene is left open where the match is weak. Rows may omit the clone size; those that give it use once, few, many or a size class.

CASSFETLNQPQHF,TGTGCCAGCAGCTTTGAGACACTCAATCAGCCCCAGCATTTT,.,TRBV7-9,once,TRBJ1-5
CASSQVTSRGRGEQYF,TGCGCCAGCAGCCAAGTAACCTCCAGGGGGCGGGGGGAGCAGTACTTC,.,TRBV4-1,.,TRBJ2-7
CASRRGMWDNSPLHF,TGTGCCAGCAGGCGGGGAATGTGGGATAATTCACCCCTCCACTTT,.,TRBV6-5,few,TRBJ1-6
CASSFPRGTTDYGYTF,TGTGCCAGCAGCTTCCCCAGGGGGACAACCGACTATGGCTACACCTTC,TRBD1,TRBV5-4,.,TRBJ1-2
CASSLAGGCPEQYF,TGTGCCAGCAGCCTAGCGGGAGGGTGCCCGGAGCAGTACTTC,.,TRBV21-1,.,TRBJ2-7
CASSTMNILSGELFF,TGTGCCAGTAGTACAATGAACATTCTGTCCGGGGAGCTGTTTTTT,.,TRBV19,.,TRBJ2-2
CASSPGTSGRTDTQYF,TGCGCCAGCAGCCCGGGGACTAGCGGGCGCACAGATACGCAGTATTTT,TRBD2,TRBV5-1,.,TRBJ2-3
CASSLASESDTQYF,TGTGCCAGCAGCTTGGCTAGCGAGTCAGATACGCAGTATTTT,.,TRBV5-4,.,TRBJ2-3
CASSPEYPTGQRNGYTF,TGTGCCAGCAGTCCCGAATACCCCACAGGACAGCGAAATGGCTACACCTTC,.,TRBV27,.,TRBJ1-2
CAWSSGGGTGVQTQYF,TGTGCCTGGAGTAGCGGGGGAGGAACAGGGGTACAGACCCAGTACTTC,.,TRBV30,.,TRBJ2-5
CASSPDGSYGYTF,TGTGCCAGCAGCCCCGACGGGAGCTATGGCTACACCTTC,.,TRBV7-3,.,TRBJ1-2
CASRTGQSQTNYGYTF,TGTGCCAGCAGGACGGGACAGAGCCAGACGAACTATGGCTACACCTTC,TRBD1,TRBV2,.,TRBJ1-2
CASSAVGGGGYTF,TGTGCCAGCAGTGCGGTAGGGGGAGGGGGCTACACCTTC,.,TRBV2,.,TRBJ1-2
CASSITQGADNSPLHF,TGTGCCAGTAGTATAACACAGGGGGCGGATAATTCACCCCTCCACTTT,TRBD1,TRBV19,.,TRBJ1-6
CASSQTENTEAFF,TGTGCCAGCAGTCAGACAGAGAACACTGAAGCTTTCTTT,.,TRBV2,.,TRBJ1-1
CASSLVGGARGNTIYF,TGTGCCAGCAGCTTAGTGGGGGGGGCGCGTGGAAACACCATATATTTT,.,TRBV11-2,once,TRBJ1-3
CASSEARGAVKNIQYF,TGTGCCAGCAGTGAAGCGCGGGGGGCGGTAAAAAACATTCAGTACTTC,TRBD2,TRBV6-1,.,TRBJ2-4
CASKPTGGRETEAFF,TGTGCCAGCAAACCGACTGGAGGGAGGGAAACTGAAGCTTTCTTT,.,TRBV6-5,few,TRBJ1-1
CASSRGGSLSGELFF,TGTGCCAGTAGCCGAGGAGGGTCGCTAAGCGGGGAGCTGTTTTTT,.,TRBV19,.,TRBJ2-2
CASSQSRVADTQYF,TGTGCCAGCAGCCAATCACGGGTCGCAGATACGCAGTATTTT,.,TRBV11-2,.,TRBJ2-3
CATSRGTGGEQYF,TGTGCCACCAGCAGAGGGACAGGGGGCGAGCAGTACTTC,TRBD1,TRBV15,.,TRBJ2-7
CASSGTSGRFGEQFF,TGTGCCAGCAGCGGAACTAGCGGGAGGTTCGGTGAGCAGTTCTTC,TRBD2,TRBV13,.,TRBJ2-1
CASSAKKQGFYGYTF,TGTGCCAGCAGCGCTAAGAAGCAGGGCTTCTATGGCTACACCTTC,.,TRBV2,.,TRBJ1-2
CASSLQGNEKLFF,TGTGCCAGCAGCTTACAGGGTAATGAAAAACTGTTTTTT,.,TRBV5-4,once,TRBJ1-4
CASSFQQGNTEAFF,TGCGCCAGCAGCTTCCAACAGGGAAACACTGAAGCTTTCTTT,.,TRBV5-1,.,TRBJ1-1
CASSLQGDSGNTIYF,TGTGCCAGCAGCTTACAGGGGGACTCTGGAAACACCATATATTTT,TRBD1,TRBV7-2,.,TRBJ1-3
CASRELAGGPGFNEQFF,TGTGCCAGTAGAGAACTAGCGGGGGGGCCTGGGTTCAATGAGCAGTTCTTC,TRBD2,TRBV19,.,TRBJ2-1
CASSRKGWTEAFF,TGTGCCAGCAGCCGGAAGGGGTGGACTGAAGCTTTCTTT,.,TRBV6-5,.,TRBJ1-1
CASSFTGGNPSYNEQFF,TGTGCCAGCAGCTTTACCGGCGGAAACCCATCCTACAATGAGCAGTTCTTC,.,TRBV7-9,.,TRBJ2-1
CASSIGDFTYEQYF,TGTGCCAGTAGTATAGGAGACTTCACCTACGAGCAGTACTTC,.,TRBV19,.,TRBJ2-7
CASSRDFLYGQYF,TGTGCCAGCAGCCGGGACTTCCTCTACGGGCAGTACTTC,.,TRBV6-1,.,TRBJ2-7
CVSTGINGYTF,TGTGTCTCGACAGGAATCAATGGCTACACCTTC,.,TRBV6-1,.,TRBJ1-2
CSVGQGAYNEQFF,TGCAGCGTCGGACAGGGGGCCTACAATGAGCAGTTCTTC,TRBD1,TRBV29-1,.,TRBJ2-1
CASRRGQTSTNEKLFF,TGTGCCAGCAGACGTGGACAGACCTCAACTAATGAAAAACTGTTTTTT,.,TRBV27,.,TRBJ1-4
CASSLGGTSGRAPYNEQFF,TGCGCCAGCAGCTTGGGGGGGACTAGCGGGAGGGCCCCCTACAATGAGCAGTTCTTC,TRBD2,TRBV5-1,.,TRBJ2-1
CASSELGAPYGYTF,TGTGCCAGCAGTGAACTAGGGGCCCCGTATGGCTACACCTTC,.,TRBV2,.,TRBJ1-2
CAQGGGTGGGYEQYF,TGCGCCCAGGGGGGCGGGACAGGGGGAGGTTACGAGCAGTACTTC,TRBD1,TRBV10-1,.,TRBJ2-7
CASSSLAGAYEQYF,TGTGCCAGCAGCTCCCTAGCGGGAGCCTACGAGCAGTACTTC,TRBD2,TRBV7-8,once,TRBJ2-7
CASSLQPGLAKNIQYF,TGCGCCAGCAGCCTACAACCAGGGCTAGCCAAAAACATTCAGTACTTC,.,TRBV5-1,once,TRBJ2-4
CASSPPQGVGTEAFF,TGTGCCAGCAGTCCCCCACAGGGAGTGGGGACTGAAGCTTTCTTT,.,TRBV28,.,TRBJ1-1
CASSPAGSTDTQYF,TGTGCCAGCAGTCCAGCGGGATCCACAGATACGCAGTATTTT,TRBD2,TRBV28,few,TRBJ2-3
CAISDQGVRSYNEQFF,TGTGCCATCAGTGATCAGGGTGTTCGGTCCTACAATGAGCAGTTCTTC,.,TRBV10-3,.,TRBJ2-1
CASRSRGKSYEQYF,TGTGCCAGCCGAAGCAGGGGGAAGTCCTACGAGCAGTACTTC,TRBD1,TRBV5-6,.,TRBJ2-7
CASSAWGQGNYEQYF,TGTGCCAGCAGCGCGTGGGGACAGGGGAACTACGAGCAGTACTTC,TRBD1,TRBV9,.,TRBJ2-7
CASSTRGAVETQYF,TGCGCCAGCAGTACCCGGGGGGCCGTGGAGACCCAGTACTTC,.,TRBV5-1,.,TRBJ2-5
CASSQSGGGLTGELFF,TGCGCCAGCAGCCAATCCGGCGGGGGGCTCACCGGGGAGCTGTTTTTT,TRBD2,TRBV4-1,.,TRBJ2-2
CASSPIAGVFEKLFF,TGTGCCAGCAGCCCAATTGCGGGGGTTTTTGAAAAACTGTTTTTT,.,TRBV11-2,.,TRBJ1-4
CASSFGGNEQYF,TGTGCCAGCAGCTTTGGAGGGAACGAGCAGTACTTC,.,TRBV5-6,.,TRBJ2-7
CASLIQGLGTEAFF,TGTGCCAGCCTTATACAGGGTCTAGGGACTGAAGCTTTCTTT,.,TRBV6-1,.,TRBJ1-1
CASSSTTNEQFF,TGTGCCAGCAGTTCAACCACTAATGAGCAGTTCTTC,.,TRBV27,few,TRBJ2-1
CASSLLAGGRFDEQYF,TGTGCCAGCAGTTTACTAGCGGGGGGACGGTTCGACGAGCAGTACTTC,TRBD2,TRBV27,once,TRBJ2-7
CASTESVGIIYGYTF,TGTGCCAGCACCGAAAGTGTGGGCATCATCTATGGCTACACCTTC,.,TRBV9,.,TRBJ1-2
CASSLAGSAYNSPLHF,TGCGCCAGCAGCTTGGCGGGGAGTGCATACAATTCACCCCTCCACTTT,.,TRBV5-1,.,TRBJ1-6